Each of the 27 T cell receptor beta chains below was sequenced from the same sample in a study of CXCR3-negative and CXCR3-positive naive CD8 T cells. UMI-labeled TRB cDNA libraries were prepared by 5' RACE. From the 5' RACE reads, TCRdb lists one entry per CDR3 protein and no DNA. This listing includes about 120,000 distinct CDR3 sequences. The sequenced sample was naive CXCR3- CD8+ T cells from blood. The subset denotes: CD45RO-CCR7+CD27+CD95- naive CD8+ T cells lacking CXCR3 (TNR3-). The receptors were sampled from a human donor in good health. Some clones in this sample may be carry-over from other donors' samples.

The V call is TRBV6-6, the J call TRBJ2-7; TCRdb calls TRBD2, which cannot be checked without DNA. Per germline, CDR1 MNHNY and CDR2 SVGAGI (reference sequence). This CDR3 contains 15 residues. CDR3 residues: CASSYGHPATYEQYF.

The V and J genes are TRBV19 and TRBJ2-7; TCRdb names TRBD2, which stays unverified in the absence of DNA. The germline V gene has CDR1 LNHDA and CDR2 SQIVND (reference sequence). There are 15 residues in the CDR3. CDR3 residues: CASSTGLAVSYEQYF.

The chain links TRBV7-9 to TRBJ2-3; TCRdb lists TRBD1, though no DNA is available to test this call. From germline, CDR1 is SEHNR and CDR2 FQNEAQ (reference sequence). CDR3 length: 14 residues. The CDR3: CASSSAAGRDTQYF.

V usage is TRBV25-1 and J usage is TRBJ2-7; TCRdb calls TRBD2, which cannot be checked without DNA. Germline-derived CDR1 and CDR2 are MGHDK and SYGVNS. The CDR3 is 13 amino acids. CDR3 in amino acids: CASIPQFSYEQYF.

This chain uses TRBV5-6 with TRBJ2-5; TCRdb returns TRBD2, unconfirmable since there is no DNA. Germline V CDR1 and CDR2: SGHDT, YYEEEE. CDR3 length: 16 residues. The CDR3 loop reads CASSTTLAGSQETQYF.

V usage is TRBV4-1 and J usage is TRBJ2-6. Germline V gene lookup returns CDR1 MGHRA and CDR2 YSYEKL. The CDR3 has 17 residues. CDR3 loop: CASSQDSTGLGANVLTF.

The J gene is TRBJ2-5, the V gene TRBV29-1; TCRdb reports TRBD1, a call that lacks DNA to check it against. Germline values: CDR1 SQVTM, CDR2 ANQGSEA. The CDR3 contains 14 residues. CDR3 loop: CSVSTGGLQETQYF.

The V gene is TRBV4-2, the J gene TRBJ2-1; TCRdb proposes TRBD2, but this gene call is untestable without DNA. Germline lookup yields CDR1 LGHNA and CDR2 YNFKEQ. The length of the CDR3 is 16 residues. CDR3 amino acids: CASSQIAGGPDNEQFF.

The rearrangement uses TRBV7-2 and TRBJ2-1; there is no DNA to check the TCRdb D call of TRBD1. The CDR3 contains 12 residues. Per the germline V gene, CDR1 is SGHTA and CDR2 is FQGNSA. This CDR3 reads CASTSPPAEQFF. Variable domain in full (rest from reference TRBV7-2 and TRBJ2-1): GAGVSQSPSNKVTEKGKDVELRCDPISGHTALYWYRQSLGQGLEFLIYFQGNSAPDKSGLPSDRFSAERTGGSVSTLTIQRTQQEDSAVYLCASTSPPAEQFFGPGTRLTVL.

The CDR3 is CAISDGSGYGYTF. This chain connects TRBV10-3 to TRBJ1-2. CDR1 is ENHRY, CDR2 SYGVKD, per germline. This CDR3 has 13 amino acids.

The chain's CDR3 is CASRLDRNNQPQHF. The rearrangement joins TRBV23-1 to TRBJ1-5. TRBV23-1 has ORF status, its function being uncertain. The CDR3 loop spans 14 amino acids.

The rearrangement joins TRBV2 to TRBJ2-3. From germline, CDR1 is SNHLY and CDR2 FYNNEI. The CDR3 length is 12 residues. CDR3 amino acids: CASSEMGDTQYF.

CDR3 in amino acids: CASSFGGATDTQYF. The chain uses TRBV12-3 or TRBV12-4 and TRBJ2-3; the TRBD1 assignment by TCRdb is unverifiable without DNA. CDR3 size: 14 residues.

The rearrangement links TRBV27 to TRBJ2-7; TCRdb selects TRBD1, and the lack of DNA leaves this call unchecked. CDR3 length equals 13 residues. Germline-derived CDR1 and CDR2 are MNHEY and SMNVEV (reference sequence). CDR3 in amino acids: CASSLGANYEQYF.

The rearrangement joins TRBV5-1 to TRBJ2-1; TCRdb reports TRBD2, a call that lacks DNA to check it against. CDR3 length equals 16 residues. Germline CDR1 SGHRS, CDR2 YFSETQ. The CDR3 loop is CASSLGLAGGHNEQFF.

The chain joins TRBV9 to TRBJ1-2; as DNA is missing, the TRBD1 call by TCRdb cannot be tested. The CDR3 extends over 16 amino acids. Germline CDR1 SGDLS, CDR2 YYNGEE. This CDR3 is CASSVLKQGADYGYTF.

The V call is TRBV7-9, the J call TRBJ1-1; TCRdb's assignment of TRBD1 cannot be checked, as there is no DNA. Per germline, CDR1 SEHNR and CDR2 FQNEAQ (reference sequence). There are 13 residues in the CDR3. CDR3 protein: CASSPPLEGRPFF.

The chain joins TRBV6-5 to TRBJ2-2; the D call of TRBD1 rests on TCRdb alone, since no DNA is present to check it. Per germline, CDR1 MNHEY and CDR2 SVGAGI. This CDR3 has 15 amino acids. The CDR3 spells CASSYDGGQAGELFF.

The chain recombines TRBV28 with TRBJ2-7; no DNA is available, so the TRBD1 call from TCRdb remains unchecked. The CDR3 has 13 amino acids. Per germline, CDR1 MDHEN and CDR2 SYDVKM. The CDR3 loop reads CARSRDSSYEQYF.

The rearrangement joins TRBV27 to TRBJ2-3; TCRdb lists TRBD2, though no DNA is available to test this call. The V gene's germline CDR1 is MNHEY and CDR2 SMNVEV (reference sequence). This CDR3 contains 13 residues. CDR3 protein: CASTGRVGDTQYF.

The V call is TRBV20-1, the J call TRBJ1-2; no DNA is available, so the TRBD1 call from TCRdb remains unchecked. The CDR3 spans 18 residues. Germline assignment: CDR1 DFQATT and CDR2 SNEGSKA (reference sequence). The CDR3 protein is CSARVLRESYRGSAGYTF.

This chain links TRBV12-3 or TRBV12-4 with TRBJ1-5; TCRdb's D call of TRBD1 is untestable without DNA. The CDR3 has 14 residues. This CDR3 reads CASSPTASNQPQHF.

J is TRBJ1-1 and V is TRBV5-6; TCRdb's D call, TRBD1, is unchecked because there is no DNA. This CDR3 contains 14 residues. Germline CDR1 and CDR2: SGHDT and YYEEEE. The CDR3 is CASSFTGRNTEAFF. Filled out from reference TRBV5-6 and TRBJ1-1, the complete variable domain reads DAGVTQSPTHLIKTRGQQVTLRCSPKSGHDTVSWYQQALGQGPQFIFQYYEEEERQRGNFPDRFSGHQFPNYSSELNVNALLLGDSALYLCASSFTGRNTEAFFGQGTRLTVV.

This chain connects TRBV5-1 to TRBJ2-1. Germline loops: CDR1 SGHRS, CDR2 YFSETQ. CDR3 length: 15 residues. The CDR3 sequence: CASSLSDLFYNEQFF.

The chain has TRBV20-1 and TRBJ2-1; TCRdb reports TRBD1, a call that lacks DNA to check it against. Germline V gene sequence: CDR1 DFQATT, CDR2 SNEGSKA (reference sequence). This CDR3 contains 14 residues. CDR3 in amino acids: CSAREAPGIDEQFF.

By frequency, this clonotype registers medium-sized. CDR3 amino acids: CASSPGFGGVGDNEQFF. This chain joins TRBV7-8 and TRBJ2-1; TCRdb calls TRBD2, which cannot be checked without DNA. The CDR3 consists of 17 residues. The germline gives CDR1 SGHVS, CDR2 FQNEAQ. Drawing the rest from reference TRBV7-8 and TRBJ2-1, the complete variable domain is GAGVSQSPRYKVAKRGQDVALRCDPISGHVSLFWYQQALGQGPEFLTYFQNEAQLDKSGLPSDRFFAERPEGSVSTLKIQRTQQEDSAVYLCASSPGFGGVGDNEQFFGPGTRLTVL.

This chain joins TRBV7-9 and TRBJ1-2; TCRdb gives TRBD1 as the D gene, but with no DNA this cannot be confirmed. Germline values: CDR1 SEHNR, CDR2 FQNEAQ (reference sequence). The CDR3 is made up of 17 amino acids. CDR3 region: CASSSGNSQGRNYGYTF.